A selection of T cell receptor beta chains follows, all from one sample in a study of PD-L1 blockade in urothelial cancer. Produced via immunoSEQ multiplex PCR; TCRdb's table is partial and in-frame only. The sample contains 30,000 to 40,000 clones, roughly four fifths of which appear only once. The source material was PBMCs, sampled around atezolizumab (anti-PD-L1) treatment. Every receptor here comes from a man aged 55 to 70 with urothelial cancer. The CDR3 runs from the conserved cysteine through the conserved F or W. The order of the fields is D gene, J gene, V gene, clone size, CDR3 DNA, CDR3 protein. D genes are given only for firm matches. Rows give clone size only sometimes, using once, few, many, or a class for an expanded clone.

d_call: .; j_call: TRBJ1-1; v_call: TRBV15; clone_size: .; cdr3_nt: TGTGCCACCAGCACCCAGGGCGGTGAAGCTTTCTTT; cdr3_aa: CATSTQGGEAFF
d_call: TRBD1; j_call: TRBJ2-2; v_call: TRBV2; clone_size: .; cdr3_nt: TGTGCCAGCAGTCCAGGGGACAGGGGATATACCGGGGAGCTGTTTTTT; cdr3_aa: CASSPGDRGYTGELFF
d_call: TRBD1; j_call: TRBJ1-2; v_call: TRBV5-4; clone_size: .; cdr3_nt: TGTGCCAGCAGCTTGGCCCCTTTGACAGGGGGTCATGGCTACACCTTC; cdr3_aa: CASSLAPLTGGHGYTF
d_call: .; j_call: TRBJ1-1; v_call: TRBV5-5; clone_size: .; cdr3_nt: TGTGCCAGCAGCTCCGACGAGGTGAAGACTGAAGCTTTCTTT; cdr3_aa: CASSSDEVKTEAFF
d_call: .; j_call: TRBJ2-3; v_call: TRBV15; clone_size: .; cdr3_nt: TGTGCCACCAGCATGAGGCAAGCCACAGATACGCAGTATTTT; cdr3_aa: CATSMRQATDTQYF
d_call: .; j_call: TRBJ2-5; v_call: TRBV10-3; clone_size: .; cdr3_nt: TGTGCCATCAGCGAGCCCCTGGAGGGAGAGACCCAGTACTTC; cdr3_aa: CAISEPLEGETQYF
d_call: TRBD1; j_call: TRBJ2-7; v_call: TRBV28; clone_size: medium-sized; cdr3_nt: TGTGCCAGCAGTTCAGGACAGGGCCCCTACGAGCAGTACTTC; cdr3_aa: CASSSGQGPYEQYF
d_call: .; j_call: TRBJ1-1; v_call: TRBV4-1; clone_size: few; cdr3_nt: TGCGCCAGCAGCTACAGCAGGGCCCGGACCCTGAACACTGAAGCTTTCTTT; cdr3_aa: CASSYSRARTLNTEAFF
d_call: .; j_call: TRBJ2-2; v_call: TRBV19; clone_size: .; cdr3_nt: TGTGCCAGTACCCCCCTCCCTTATTGGGGCAAGAACACCGGGGAGCTGTTTTTT; cdr3_aa: CASTPLPYWGKNTGELFF
d_call: .; j_call: TRBJ1-6; v_call: TRBV19; clone_size: .; cdr3_nt: TGTGCCAGTAGTGCGGAACATTCACCCCTCCACTTT; cdr3_aa: CASSAEHSPLHF
d_call: .; j_call: TRBJ2-7; v_call: TRBV13; clone_size: .; cdr3_nt: TGTGCCAGCAGCTTATACTCCCAACCCTACGAGCAGTACTTC; cdr3_aa: CASSLYSQPYEQYF
d_call: .; j_call: TRBJ2-1; v_call: TRBV6-7; clone_size: .; cdr3_nt: TGTGCCAGCAGTTGCCCCCCGGGGAGATCGACCTACAATGAGCAGTTCTTC; cdr3_aa: CASSCPPGRSTYNEQFF
d_call: .; j_call: TRBJ1-3; v_call: TRBV6-6; clone_size: .; cdr3_nt: TGTGCCAGCAGTTCGTCCGGGGTCTCTGGAAACACCATATATTTT; cdr3_aa: CASSSSGVSGNTIYF
d_call: .; j_call: TRBJ2-5; v_call: TRBV28; clone_size: .; cdr3_nt: TGTGCCAGCAGTTACCGGGACTCGAAAGAGACCCAGTACTTC; cdr3_aa: CASSYRDSKETQYF
d_call: TRBD1; j_call: TRBJ1-5; v_call: TRBV5-6; clone_size: .; cdr3_nt: TGTGCCAGCAGCAGCGCCGGGACAGGAACGTATAGCAATCAGCCCCAGCATTTT; cdr3_aa: CASSSAGTGTYSNQPQHF
d_call: .; j_call: TRBJ2-7; v_call: TRBV7-2; clone_size: .; cdr3_nt: TGTGCCAGCAGCTTCACAGGGAGCTCCTACGAGCAGTACTTC; cdr3_aa: CASSFTGSSYEQYF
d_call: TRBD2; j_call: TRBJ2-1; v_call: TRBV6-1; clone_size: .; cdr3_nt: TGTGCCAGCAGTGAACAGCGGGGGCCTCCCAATGAGCAGTTCTTC; cdr3_aa: CASSEQRGPPNEQFF
d_call: TRBD1; j_call: TRBJ2-7; v_call: TRBV18; clone_size: once; cdr3_nt: TGTGCCAGCTCACCCCCAGAGGGACAGGGGGCGTATGAGCAGTACTTC; cdr3_aa: CASSPPEGQGAYEQYF
d_call: .; j_call: TRBJ2-7; v_call: TRBV5-1; clone_size: .; cdr3_nt: TGCGCCAGCAGCTTGGGGCAGGAATCCTACGAGCAGTACTTC; cdr3_aa: CASSLGQESYEQYF
d_call: TRBD2; j_call: TRBJ2-5; v_call: TRBV7-6; clone_size: .; cdr3_nt: TGTGCCAGCAGCGCCTCTGGACTAGTCGGTGAGACCCAGTACTTC; cdr3_aa: CASSASGLVGETQYF
d_call: .; j_call: TRBJ2-7; v_call: TRBV5-1; clone_size: .; cdr3_nt: TGCGCCAGCAGCTTGGCCCTCGGACAGAGTCTCTACGAGCAGTACTTC; cdr3_aa: CASSLALGQSLYEQYF
d_call: TRBD1; j_call: TRBJ2-7; v_call: TRBV2; clone_size: .; cdr3_nt: TGTGCCAGCAGTGAACGGGGCAGGGGGTCCTACGAGCAGTACTTC; cdr3_aa: CASSERGRGSYEQYF
d_call: TRBD1; j_call: TRBJ2-7; v_call: TRBV5-1; clone_size: .; cdr3_nt: TGCGCCAGCAGCTCGGGACAGTTTACGTACGAGCAGTACTTC; cdr3_aa: CASSSGQFTYEQYF
d_call: TRBD1; j_call: TRBJ2-1; v_call: TRBV5-4; clone_size: few; cdr3_nt: TGTGCCAGCAGGGAGGAACAGGGGGCGCTTGAGCAGTTCTTC; cdr3_aa: CASREEQGALEQFF
d_call: .; j_call: TRBJ1-5; v_call: TRBV2; clone_size: .; cdr3_nt: TGTGCCAGCAGGGTTGACAGGTATGGCAATCAGCCCCAGCATTTT; cdr3_aa: CASRVDRYGNQPQHF
d_call: .; j_call: TRBJ2-7; v_call: TRBV5-1; clone_size: .; cdr3_nt: TGCGCCAGCAGCTTGGATGTCAGGGCGGAATCCGAGCAGTACTTC; cdr3_aa: CASSLDVRAESEQYF
d_call: TRBD1; j_call: TRBJ2-5; v_call: TRBV7-9; clone_size: .; cdr3_nt: TGTGCCAGCAGCTCTCGAGACAGGGCCCAAGAGACCCAGTACTTC; cdr3_aa: CASSSRDRAQETQYF
d_call: TRBD1; j_call: TRBJ2-3; v_call: TRBV5-4; clone_size: .; cdr3_nt: TGTGCCAGCAGCCGGGGACAGGGCGCAGATACGCAGTATTTT; cdr3_aa: CASSRGQGADTQYF
d_call: TRBD2; j_call: TRBJ2-7; v_call: TRBV9; clone_size: few; cdr3_nt: TGTGCCAGCAGCCCAACGGGGGGATTCACCTACGAGCAGTACTTC; cdr3_aa: CASSPTGGFTYEQYF
d_call: TRBD2; j_call: TRBJ2-7; v_call: TRBV6-6; clone_size: few; cdr3_nt: TGTGCCAGCAGTTCAATACTAGCGGGGGTTTACGAGCAGTACTTC; cdr3_aa: CASSSILAGVYEQYF
d_call: TRBD1; j_call: TRBJ2-3; v_call: TRBV5-1; clone_size: .; cdr3_nt: TGCGCCAGCAGCTTTACCGGGACAGGGGCGACAGATACGCAGTATTTT; cdr3_aa: CASSFTGTGATDTQYF
d_call: TRBD1; j_call: TRBJ2-2; v_call: TRBV7-9; clone_size: .; cdr3_nt: TGTGCCAGCAGCTTCGGACAGGGGGAAGTCGGGGAGCTGTTTTTT; cdr3_aa: CASSFGQGEVGELFF
d_call: .; j_call: TRBJ1-2; v_call: TRBV30; clone_size: .; cdr3_nt: TGTGCCTGGAGTACAGGGTCCTATGGCTACACCTTC; cdr3_aa: CAWSTGSYGYTF
d_call: TRBD1; j_call: TRBJ2-7; v_call: TRBV28; clone_size: .; cdr3_nt: TGTGCCAGCAAGGGATGGGACAGGGGCTACGAGCAGTACTTC; cdr3_aa: CASKGWDRGYEQYF
d_call: TRBD1; j_call: TRBJ1-6; v_call: TRBV28; clone_size: .; cdr3_nt: TGTGCCAGCAGTCCCGGACAGGGGAGGAATTCACCCCTCCACTTT; cdr3_aa: CASSPGQGRNSPLHF
d_call: TRBD1; j_call: TRBJ2-5; v_call: TRBV4-1; clone_size: once; cdr3_nt: TGCGCCAGCAGCCAAGATCGGTACAGGGGGCAAGAGACCCAGTACTTC; cdr3_aa: CASSQDRYRGQETQYF
d_call: TRBD2; j_call: TRBJ2-5; v_call: TRBV6-1; clone_size: .; cdr3_nt: TGTGCCAGCGCGATAGCAGCGGGGTCTTCAGAGACCCAGTACTTC; cdr3_aa: CASAIAAGSSETQYF
d_call: .; j_call: TRBJ1-1; v_call: TRBV5-4; clone_size: .; cdr3_nt: TGTGCCAGCAGCTTGGGACAGGAGGACACTGAAGCTTTCTTT; cdr3_aa: CASSLGQEDTEAFF
d_call: TRBD1; j_call: TRBJ2-7; v_call: TRBV7-9; clone_size: .; cdr3_nt: TGTGCCAGCAGCTCTATCCGACAGGGACCGCGCGAGCAGTACTTC; cdr3_aa: CASSSIRQGPREQYF
d_call: .; j_call: TRBJ2-1; v_call: TRBV6-1; clone_size: once; cdr3_nt: TGTGCCACCGATAGACTCTACAATGAGCAGTTCTTC; cdr3_aa: CATDRLYNEQFF
d_call: TRBD2; j_call: TRBJ2-2; v_call: TRBV6-4; clone_size: .; cdr3_nt: TGTGCCAGCAGTGTTAACGGGGGGTCCGGCGGGGAGCTGTTTTTT; cdr3_aa: CASSVNGGSGGELFF
d_call: .; j_call: TRBJ1-5; v_call: TRBV6-1; clone_size: .; cdr3_nt: TGTGCCAGCAGTGAAGCGGAGGCAAAAGATCAGCCCCAGCATTTT; cdr3_aa: CASSEAEAKDQPQHF
d_call: TRBD1; j_call: TRBJ1-2; v_call: TRBV15; clone_size: medium-sized; cdr3_nt: TGTGCCACCAGCAGAGATCGGACAGGGGTGGACTATGGCTACACCTTC; cdr3_aa: CATSRDRTGVDYGYTF
d_call: TRBD2; j_call: TRBJ2-3; v_call: TRBV4-1; clone_size: .; cdr3_nt: TGCGCCAGCAGCCCTCCAGAGCGGGGGAGCACAGATACGCAGTATTTT; cdr3_aa: CASSPPERGSTDTQYF
d_call: .; j_call: TRBJ2-7; v_call: TRBV18; clone_size: once; cdr3_nt: TGTGCCAGCTCACAACTTCCGGGAGCCTCGGGGGAGCAGTACTTC; cdr3_aa: CASSQLPGASGEQYF
d_call: TRBD1; j_call: TRBJ2-5; v_call: TRBV18; clone_size: .; cdr3_nt: TGTGCCAGCTCACCGGGACAGGGTAGGGGAGAGACCCAGTACTTC; cdr3_aa: CASSPGQGRGETQYF
d_call: TRBD1; j_call: TRBJ2-3; v_call: TRBV5-6; clone_size: .; cdr3_nt: TGTGCCAGCAGCCTGGGACAGGTCACAGATACGCAGTATTTT; cdr3_aa: CASSLGQVTDTQYF
d_call: .; j_call: TRBJ2-5; v_call: TRBV5-6; clone_size: .; cdr3_nt: TGTGCCAGCAGCTTGGAGCAGGGGGAGACCCAGTACTTC; cdr3_aa: CASSLEQGETQYF
d_call: .; j_call: TRBJ2-3; v_call: TRBV6-6; clone_size: .; cdr3_nt: TGTGCCAGCACGAGGGATGTCGGGGTGGCAGATACGCAGTATTTT; cdr3_aa: CASTRDVGVADTQYF
d_call: TRBD1; j_call: TRBJ2-1; v_call: TRBV5-1; clone_size: .; cdr3_nt: TGCGCCAGCAGTCCCGGGACAGGGAGGAATGAGCAGTTCTTC; cdr3_aa: CASSPGTGRNEQFF
d_call: TRBD1; j_call: TRBJ1-3; v_call: TRBV6-1; clone_size: .; cdr3_nt: TGTGCCAGCAGCGGCGGGACAGCCGGAAACACCATATATTTT; cdr3_aa: CASSGGTAGNTIYF
d_call: TRBD1; j_call: TRBJ2-1; v_call: TRBV28; clone_size: .; cdr3_nt: TGTGCCAGCAGGACCCCGGGACAGTCTTTGAATGAGCAGTTCTTC; cdr3_aa: CASRTPGQSLNEQFF
d_call: .; j_call: TRBJ1-2; v_call: TRBV6-5; clone_size: .; cdr3_nt: TGTGCCAGCAGTCCCGCGATCCGCCCTGGCTACACCTTC; cdr3_aa: CASSPAIRPGYTF